The sequence of this T cell receptor (beta chain) was determined in a study of technical replicates of blood from a handful of donors. CDR1 is SGHKS, CDR2 YYEKEE, per germline (reference sequence). V shed 4 bases and J shed 7 bases, with 14 bases lying between them. The CDR3 contains 14 residues. The protocol was immunoSEQ multiplex PCR, while the TCRdb copy is restricted to in-frame clones and leaves out a portion. This table holds over 50,000 clones, 80% to 95% found once. The specimen was PBMCs. The chain recombines TRBV5-5 with TRBJ1-4, with D tentatively TRBD1 (5 bases). The TCR originated in a human donor in good health. Some clones in this sample may be carry-over from other donors' samples. The chain's CDR3 is CASSSNRRSEKLFF. CDR3 nucleotides: TGTGCCAGCAGCAGTAACAGGCGTAGTGAAAAACTGTTTTTT. Variable domain in full (rest from reference TRBV5-5 and TRBJ1-4): DAGVTQSPTHLIKTRGQQVTLRCSPISGHKSVSWYQQVLGQGPQFIFQYYEKEERGRGNFPDRFSARQFPNYSSELNVNALLLGDSALYLCASSSNRRSEKLFFGSGTQLSVL.